These T cell receptor beta chains were read from a single sample in a study of T-cell memory formation after mild COVID-19. MiXCR, run by TCRdb on the 5' RACE reads, gives a single entry per CDR3 protein. The sample shows 400,000 or so distinct CDR3 sequences, 20% of them seen only once. The material sequenced was PBMCs or a T cell subset sorted from them (not recorded which). Receptors originate from an adult woman who had mild COVID-19 (a few samples of this study predate the infection). Cell type and time point are not known. CDR3s include the opening cysteine and the closing phenylalanine or tryptophan. Each record gives: V gene, D gene, clone size, J gene, CDR3 DNA, CDR3 protein. A D gene is named only where the DNA matches it firmly. Expanded clones get a size class; other rows say once, few or many, or leave the size out.

TRBV7-9,TRBD2,NA,TRBJ2-5,TGTGCCAGCACCGTGAGGGGACTAGCGGGAGGGTCAGAGACCCAGTACTTC,CASTVRGLAGGSETQYF
TRBV4-1,NA,few,TRBJ1-1,TGCGCCAGCAGCCAAGGGTCTGCTGAAGCTTTCTTT,CASSQGSAEAFF
TRBV6-4,NA,many,TRBJ2-2,TGTGCCAGCAGTCCCTCGGCCTCCTGGACCGGGGAGCTGTTTTTT,CASSPSASWTGELFF
TRBV4-1,TRBD1,NA,TRBJ1-2,TGCGCCAGCAGCATACAGGGGGCCGATGGCTACACCTTC,CASSIQGADGYTF
TRBV5-1,TRBD1,NA,TRBJ1-1,TGCGCCAGCAGTTCAGGGACAGCCGGTATGAACACTGAAGCTTTCTTT,CASSSGTAGMNTEAFF
TRBV12-3/TRBV12-4,TRBD1,few,TRBJ2-7,TGTGCCAGCAGTTTGGCGACAGGGTCGAGGTACGAGCAGTACTTC,CASSLATGSRYEQYF
TRBV7-2,TRBD2,NA,TRBJ2-3,TGTGCCAGCAGCGATCGGACTAGCGGGAGGAACCCCTCCACAGATACGCAGTATTTT,CASSDRTSGRNPSTDTQYF
TRBV7-6,TRBD2,few,TRBJ2-5,TGTGCCAGCACCTCTAGCGGGGCGACCACCTCGGGGACCCAGTACTTC,CASTSSGATTSGTQYF
TRBV3-1,NA,few,TRBJ1-6,TGTGCCAGCAGCCCGGACTCCGGAGCCTATAATTCACCCCTCCACTTT,CASSPDSGAYNSPLHF
TRBV4-1,TRBD1,few,TRBJ1-5,TGCGCCAGCAGCCCACAGGGGGGGAGTCAGCCCCAGCATTTT,CASSPQGGSQPQHF
TRBV6-5,TRBD1,NA,TRBJ2-7,TGTGCCAGCACCGGGACAGTCCCCTACGAGCAGTACTTC,CASTGTVPYEQYF
TRBV12-3/TRBV12-4,TRBD1,few,TRBJ1-1,TGTGCCAGCACCAAGACAGGGGCGAACACTGAAGCTTTCTTT,CASTKTGANTEAFF
TRBV6-1,NA,few,TRBJ1-1,TGTGCCAGCAGTGAGCGGGTGATGAACACTGAAGCTTTCTTT,CASSERVMNTEAFF
TRBV30,TRBD2,NA,TRBJ2-3,TGTGCCTGGAGTGATAGCGGGAGGTCGTCAGATACGCAGTATTTT,CAWSDSGRSSDTQYF
TRBV6-2/TRBV6-3,NA,few,TRBJ1-4,TGTGCCAGCAGTACTCGGACCGACCATTCGGAAAAACTGTTTTTT,CASSTRTDHSEKLFF
TRBV29-1,NA,few,TRBJ2-4,TGCAGCGTGGGGGGAGTTCTAGCCAAAAACATTCAGTACTTC,CSVGGVLAKNIQYF
TRBV4-2,NA,many,TRBJ1-5,TGTGCCAGCAGCCCGGCTAGCGGGGGGGGCAATCAGCCCCAGCATTTT,CASSPASGGGNQPQHF
TRBV7-9,TRBD1,NA,TRBJ2-5,TGTGCCAGCAGCCCAGGACAGGGGCGCCCAGAGACCCAGTACTTC,CASSPGQGRPETQYF
TRBV20-1,NA,NA,TRBJ2-7,TGCAGTGCTAGAGATAGTAGCGCCCTCTCCTACGAGCAGTACTTC,CSARDSSALSYEQYF
TRBV12-3/TRBV12-4,NA,few,TRBJ2-7,TGTGCCAGCAGTTTAACTTACCTCACTGGGGAGCAGTACTTC,CASSLTYLTGEQYF
TRBV5-1,NA,NA,TRBJ1-2,TGCGCCAGCAGCGGATCAGGGACGATCAAGTCCCTATGGCCCTATGGCTACACCTTC,CASSGSGTIKSLWPYGYTF
TRBV3-1,TRBD2,few,TRBJ2-7,TGTGCCAGCAGCCAAGATCAGAGCGGGGGGTTCAGGAGGCAGTACTTC,CASSQDQSGGFRRQYF
TRBV7-9,NA,few,TRBJ2-1,TGTGCCAGCAGCTTAGCGGGACTGGTTGAGCAGTTCTTC,CASSLAGLVEQFF
TRBV4-1,TRBD1,few,TRBJ1-1,TGCGCCAGCAGCCAAAGACAGGGGATGAACACTGAAGCTTTCTTT,CASSQRQGMNTEAFF
TRBV7-9,TRBD1,few,TRBJ2-3,TGTGCCAGCAGCTTCCTACCGGGACAGCCTAGCACAGATACGCAGTATTTT,CASSFLPGQPSTDTQYF
TRBV9,NA,NA,TRBJ2-6,TGTGCCAGCAGCGTAGCACAGGCCTCCGGGGCCAACGTCCTGACTTTC,CASSVAQASGANVLTF
TRBV9,NA,NA,TRBJ2-5,TGTGCCAGCAGCGTAGGTCGTACAGGGAACATGGAGACCCAGTACTTC,CASSVGRTGNMETQYF
TRBV3-1,TRBD1,NA,TRBJ1-6,TGTGCCAGCAGCCCAAGACAGGGGGCCTGGGGTTCACCCCTCAACTTT,CASSPRQGAWGSPLNF
TRBV5-1,TRBD1,NA,TRBJ1-2,TGCGCCAGCAGCCGGAACCAGGGGGGATTGGACTATGGCTACACCTTC,CASSRNQGGLDYGYTF
TRBV7-6,NA,NA,TRBJ2-2,TGTGCCAGCAGCTTAGGAGGGCTGGCCGGGGAGCTGTTTTTT,CASSLGGLAGELFF
TRBV15,NA,few,TRBJ2-2,TGTGCCACCGCAGCAGCCACGAACACCGGGGAGCTGTTTTTT,CATAAATNTGELFF
TRBV6-2/TRBV6-3,NA,NA,TRBJ2-3,TGTGCCAGCAGTTACTCGAGTCGTCAAGTCGCGCGGACAGATACGCAGTATTTT,CASSYSSRQVARTDTQYF
TRBV6-2/TRBV6-3,TRBD1,few,TRBJ1-1,TGTGCCAGCTTGCAGGGGGCTCTTGATACTGAAGCTTTCTTT,CASLQGALDTEAFF
TRBV12-3/TRBV12-4,NA,NA,TRBJ2-5,TGTGCCAGCAGTTTATGGGCAGGGCGGGGCCAAGAGACCCAGTACTTC,CASSLWAGRGQETQYF
TRBV7-8,NA,few,TRBJ1-5,TGTGCCAGCAGCTTATACCAGGGGCGCGATCAGCCCCAGCATTTT,CASSLYQGRDQPQHF
TRBV5-1,NA,few,TRBJ1-1,TGCGCCAGCAGCTTGGTCCAGGTAGTTAACACTGAAGCTTTCTTT,CASSLVQVVNTEAFF
TRBV9,TRBD1,many,TRBJ2-5,TGTGCCAGCAGCGCCTACTTATCGGACAGGGCGGCGGAGACCCAGTACTTC,CASSAYLSDRAAETQYF
TRBV6-5,NA,few,TRBJ2-7,TGTGCCAGCAGTACGAATTCCAGGGTCTGGAACGAGCAGTACTTC,CASSTNSRVWNEQYF
TRBV4-1,TRBD1,few,TRBJ2-7,TGCGCCAGCAGCAACGGACAGGGGGTAAGGTACGAGCAGTACTTC,CASSNGQGVRYEQYF
TRBV7-2,NA,few,TRBJ2-3,TGTGCCAGCAGCAGGACGGGTACGCAGTATTTT,CASSRTGTQYF
TRBV5-5,TRBD2,NA,TRBJ2-5,TGTGCCAGCAGCTTGGGGCCTAGCGGGGGGACTGGGGAGACCCAGTACTTC,CASSLGPSGGTGETQYF
TRBV12-3/TRBV12-4,NA,NA,TRBJ2-7,TGTGCCAGCAGTTCCAGACGGGACGGGGGTTACGAGCAGTACTTC,CASSSRRDGGYEQYF
TRBV7-9,TRBD2,NA,TRBJ2-1,TGTGCCAGCAGCGCCGGGACTAGCGGGTACGATGAGCAGTTCTTC,CASSAGTSGYDEQFF
TRBV3-1,NA,few,TRBJ2-7,TGTGCCAGCAGCCAAGATGCCGGAGAGCAGTACTTC,CASSQDAGEQYF
TRBV10-3,TRBD1,few,TRBJ2-7,TGTGCCATCAGTCACGCCGGGACAGCCTACGAGCAGTACTTC,CAISHAGTAYEQYF
TRBV12-3/TRBV12-4,NA,NA,TRBJ2-1,TGTGCCAGCAGTCCGCCACTAGATTTAGTAAATGAGCAGTTCTTC,CASSPPLDLVNEQFF